These 2 T cell receptor beta chains were all obtained from the same sample, sequenced in a study of PD-1 blockade in classical Hodgkin lymphoma. Sequenced by immunoSEQ multiplex PCR; TCRdb stores in-frame clones only, minus some. The repertoire holds around 40,000 clones, around 78% seen once, with 10% to 15% in the top ten. All patients experienced relapse after autologous stem cell transplantation, and brentuximab vedotin exposure was variable. The specimen comprised peripheral blood mononuclear cells (PBMCs), sampled at baseline. These receptors all come from a human donor with classical Hodgkin lymphoma.

This rearrangement joins TRBV6-6 to TRBJ2-5; tentative D call: TRBD1 (5 bases). Germline CDR1 and CDR2: MNHNY and SVGAGI (reference sequence). V lost 2 bases and J lost 4, with 14 bases in between. The length of the CDR3 is 15 residues. CDR3 nucleotide sequence: TGTGCCAGCAGTTACCTTGCAGGGTCGGGAGAGACCCAGTACTTC. This encodes CASSYLAGSGETQYF.

The chain has TRBV27 and TRBJ2-7, with 10 bases that match TRBD2. V shed 5 bases and J 3 bases; nucleotides not matched to a gene: 7. There are 15 residues in the CDR3. Germline V lookup: CDR1 MNHEY, CDR2 SMNVEV (reference sequence). The CDR3 DNA reads as TGTGCCAGCAGTGGGAGGACTAGCGGATTCTACGAGCAGTACTTC. It is translated as CASSGRTSGFYEQYF.